This is a list of T cell receptor beta chains from one sample in a study of blood T cells in healthy people across ages. TCRdb analysed the 5' RACE reads with MiXCR anew, one entry per CDR3 protein. The sample lists approximately 1.5 million distinct CDR3 sequences, roughly 30% seen once, with roughly 10% in the top ten. The material sequenced was blood. The receptors derive from a young woman in good health. The CDR3 runs from the conserved cysteine through the conserved F or W. The order of the fields is clone size, CDR3 length, D gene, J gene, V gene, CDR3 DNA, CDR3 protein. D genes are given only for firm matches. Clone size is not always given. Where it is, it says once, few, many or a class for expanded clones.

- 18 TRBD2 TRBJ2-3 TRBV12-3/TRBV12-4 TGTGCCAGCAGTTTAGCGTACCGCGGGAGGCGAGGCACAGATACGCAGTATTTT CASSLAYRGRRGTDTQYF
- 17 - TRBJ2-1 TRBV4-1 TGCGCCAGCAGCCAAGGGGCGAGAGGGAGGAGGTACAATGAGCAGTTCTTC CASSQGARGRRYNEQFF
- 15 TRBD1 TRBJ2-5 TRBV11-1 TGTGCCAGCAGCTCCGGGACAGGGGACGAAGAGACCCGGTACTTC CASSSGTGDEETRYF
- 15 TRBD2 TRBJ2-3 TRBV20-1 TGCAGTGCTAGAGATGGGACTATTCCGAGGGATACGCAGTATTTT CSARDGTIPRDTQYF
- 15 - TRBJ1-2 TRBV29-1 TGCAGCGTTGAAAGGGCAGATAGAAATAACTATGGCTACACCTTC CSVERADRNNYGYTF
- 13 - TRBJ2-7 TRBV28 TGTGCCAGCAGTTTACAGAAATTCTCCGAGCAGTACTTC CASSLQKFSEQYF
- 12 - TRBJ1-1 TRBV20-1 TGCAGTCAGAGACAGGCGAACACTGAAGCTTTCTTT CSQRQANTEAFF
- 17 TRBD2 TRBJ2-5 TRBV6-2/TRBV6-3 TGTGCCAGCAGTTATCGGGGTAGCGGGGGGAGGGAAGAGACCCAGTACTTC CASSYRGSGGREETQYF
few 15 - TRBJ2-1 TRBV4-2 TGTGCCAGCAGCGGACGGACAGGCGGGAACAATGAGCAGTTCTTC CASSGRTGGNNEQFF
few 14 - TRBJ2-5 TRBV20-1 TGCAGTGCCCGGTGGGTCGGTTTCCAAGAGACCCAGTACTTC CSARWVGFQETQYF
- 17 TRBD2 TRBJ2-2 TRBV7-3 TGTGCCAGCAGCCCTCCGGGACTAGCGGGACGGACCGGGGAGCTGTTTTTT CASSPPGLAGRTGELFF
- 13 TRBD1 TRBJ1-1 TRBV30 TGTGCCTGGAGCACCGGGACAGTCGCTGAAGCTTTCTTT CAWSTGTVAEAFF
- 14 - TRBJ2-1 TRBV7-2 TGTGCCAGCAGCCTCGATCCTGGGGTCTATGAGCAGTTCTTC CASSLDPGVYEQFF
- 16 - TRBJ2-3 TRBV10-3 TGTGCCACCAGTGAGTCGAGACTTACTAGCACAGATACGCAGTATTTT CATSESRLTSTDTQYF
few 14 - TRBJ2-1 TRBV28 TGTGCCAGCACAACCCGGGACACCTACAATGAGCAGTTCTTC CASTTRDTYNEQFF
- 18 TRBD2 TRBJ2-1 TRBV15 TGTGCCACCAGCATGTTCCGGGGAAGCGGGAGCTCCTACAATGAGCAGTTCTTC CATSMFRGSGSSYNEQFF
few 15 TRBD1 TRBJ2-2 TRBV12-3/TRBV12-4 TGTGCCAGCACCTGGACAGGGCACGCCACCGGGGAGCTGTTTTTT CASTWTGHATGELFF
few 12 - TRBJ1-2 TRBV29-1 TGCAGCGTTGGAGGGTCGGGGTATGGCTACACCTTC CSVGGSGYGYTF
few 16 - TRBJ2-3 TRBV7-9 TGTGCCAGCAGCTCCTACCTAGTTGATGGCACAGATACGCAGTATTTT CASSSYLVDGTDTQYF
few 14 TRBD1 TRBJ2-1 TRBV5-1 TGCGCCAGCAACAGCCGGGACAGCGTCAATGAGCAGTTCTTC CASNSRDSVNEQFF
- 15 - TRBJ2-5 TRBV7-8 TGTGCCAACAGCTTGGAGAGGGGGGTGAAAGAGACCCAGTACTTC CANSLERGVKETQYF
- 11 - TRBJ2-5 TRBV2 TGTGCCAGCAAGCCGGGGGAGACCCAGTACTTC CASKPGETQYF
- 14 - TRBJ2-5 TRBV27 TGTGACAGCAGTTTAACACCCCAGGGACAGACCCAGTACTTC CDSSLTPQGQTQYF
- 16 TRBD1 TRBJ2-3 TRBV11-2 TGTGCCAGCAGCTATACAGGGGGCAAGAGCACAGATACGCAGTATTTT CASSYTGGKSTDTQYF
few 18 - TRBJ2-1 TRBV7-2 TGTGCCAGCAGCTTAGTAGTTGTGGGCACCGAGGTCGTGAATGAGCAGTTCTTC CASSLVVVGTEVVNEQFF
few 16 - TRBJ2-7 TRBV11-2 TGTGCCAGCAGCTTACTTGGCGGAGTCGTGGACAACGAGCAGTACTTC CASSLLGGVVDNEQYF
- 14 - TRBJ1-2 TRBV3-1 TGTACCAGCAGCCTCAGGACGGGAAACTATGGCTACACCTTC CTSSLRTGNYGYTF
- 14 TRBD1 TRBJ1-2 TRBV6-5 TGTGCCAGCGCCGCCGGGCAGGGGGCCTCTGGCTACACCTTC CASAAGQGASGYTF
- 13 - TRBJ2-1 TRBV29-1 TGCAGCGTTGCTGCACAGGTGGGAAATGAGCAGTTCTTC CSVAAQVGNEQFF
- 15 TRBD1 TRBJ2-7 TRBV15 TGTGCCACCAGCAGAGCGGAGGACAGGTCTATCGAGCAGTACTTC CATSRAEDRSIEQYF
- 15 - TRBJ1-4 TRBV5-1 TGCGCCAGCAGCCCTGAGGACAGCGCGAATGAAAAACTGTTTTTT CASSPEDSANEKLFF
few 13 - TRBJ2-7 TRBV20-1 TGCAGTGCTAGTCCCGGCCTGACCTACGAGCAGTACTTC CSASPGLTYEQYF
- 14 TRBD2 TRBJ2-3 TRBV12-3/TRBV12-4 TGTGCCAGCAGTTCGACTAGCGCGGCGGATACGCAGTATTTT CASSSTSAADTQYF
- 15 TRBD1 TRBJ1-2 TRBV7-8 TGTGCCAGCAGCTTAGCCAGGGGGCTTGTCTATGGCTACACCTTC CASSLARGLVYGYTF
- 13 - TRBJ2-4 TRBV28 TGTGCCAGCAGTGTGGGAGTCAAAAACATTCAGTACTTC CASSVGVKNIQYF
- 12 - TRBJ2-1 TRBV10-3 TGTGCCATCAGTGATTCAGGGCGCCTGCAGTTCTTC CAISDSGRLQFF
few 15 - TRBJ2-1 TRBV29-1 TGCAGCGTTGAAGAGATTAGCGGCTCCTACAATGAGCAGTTCTTC CSVEEISGSYNEQFF
- 12 - TRBJ2-3 TRBV20-1 TGCAGTGCCATGGACGCGGCAGATACGCAGTATTTT CSAMDAADTQYF
- 13 - TRBJ1-2 TRBV29-1 TGCAGCGTCGGGGGATCAGGCCCGGGGGGCTACACCTTC CSVGGSGPGGYTF
few 16 - TRBJ2-7 TRBV5-1 TGCGCCAGCAGCTTGGCGGGACGAGGAAGCTCCTACGAGCAGTACTTC CASSLAGRGSSYEQYF
few 14 TRBD1 TRBJ1-2 TRBV4-1 TGCGCCAGCAGCCCGGAACAGGGGGAGTATGGCTACACCTTC CASSPEQGEYGYTF